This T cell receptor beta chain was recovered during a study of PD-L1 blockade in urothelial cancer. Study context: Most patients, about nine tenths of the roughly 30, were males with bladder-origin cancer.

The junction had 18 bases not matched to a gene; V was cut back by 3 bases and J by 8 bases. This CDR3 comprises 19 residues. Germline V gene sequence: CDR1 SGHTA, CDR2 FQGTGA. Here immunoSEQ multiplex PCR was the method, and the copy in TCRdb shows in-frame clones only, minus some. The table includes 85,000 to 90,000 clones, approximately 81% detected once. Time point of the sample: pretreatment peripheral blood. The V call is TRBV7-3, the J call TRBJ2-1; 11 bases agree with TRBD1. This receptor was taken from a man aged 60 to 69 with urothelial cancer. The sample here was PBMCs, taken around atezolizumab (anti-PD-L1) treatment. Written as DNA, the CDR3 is TGTGCCAGCAGCTTTGGCCTTTTCTCGGGACAGGGGGGAAGAGATGAGCAGTTCTTC. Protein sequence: CASSFGLFSGQGGRDEQFF.